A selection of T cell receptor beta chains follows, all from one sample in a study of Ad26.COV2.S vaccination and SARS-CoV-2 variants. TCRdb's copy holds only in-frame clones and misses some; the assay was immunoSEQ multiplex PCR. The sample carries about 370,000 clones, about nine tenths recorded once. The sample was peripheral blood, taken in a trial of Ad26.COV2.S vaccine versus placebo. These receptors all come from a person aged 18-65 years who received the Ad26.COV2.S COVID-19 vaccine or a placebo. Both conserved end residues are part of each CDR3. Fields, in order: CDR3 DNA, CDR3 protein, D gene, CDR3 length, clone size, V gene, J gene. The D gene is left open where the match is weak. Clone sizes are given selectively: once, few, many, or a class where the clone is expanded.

TGTGCCAGCAGTCCCGGGACCACCTCCTACGAGCAGTACTTC	CASSPGTTSYEQYF	NA	14	NA	TRBV9	TRBJ2-7
TGTGCCACCAGTGATATCCGGGACGGAGGCACCCTGGGCTACACCTTC	CATSDIRDGGTLGYTF	NA	16	NA	TRBV24-1	TRBJ1-2
TGTGCCAGCAGCTCCCCAATGCGGCGAATCAATGAGCAGTTCTTC	CASSSPMRRINEQFF	NA	15	NA	TRBV7-2	TRBJ2-1
TGTGCCAGCAGCCCATTACAGGGAGACTATGGCTACACCTTC	CASSPLQGDYGYTF	NA	14	few	TRBV5-6	TRBJ1-2
TGTGCCAGCAGTTTACGGGGCGGACGCACTGAAGCTTTCTTT	CASSLRGGRTEAFF	NA	14	NA	TRBV28	TRBJ1-1
TGTGCCAGCAGGGGGCTAGCGGGAGTCGAGCAGTACTTC	CASRGLAGVEQYF	TRBD2	13	NA	TRBV28	TRBJ2-7
TGTGCCAGCACCTTTTACTGGACAGGGGACTATGGCTACACCTTC	CASTFYWTGDYGYTF	TRBD1	15	NA	TRBV5-5	TRBJ1-2
TGTGCCAGCAGCCAAGAAGGGACAGGGTTCGGGTACGAGCAGTACTTC	CASSQEGTGFGYEQYF	TRBD1	16	NA	TRBV4-2	TRBJ2-7
TGTGCTAGTGGCATGACACCCTCAAGGGGCTACACCTTC	CASGMTPSRGYTF	NA	13	NA	TRBV12-5	TRBJ1-2
TGTGCCAGCAGCCGACGGACTAGCGCTCAAGAGACCCAGTACTTC	CASSRRTSAQETQYF	TRBD2	15	once	TRBV11-3	TRBJ2-5
TGCGCCAGCAGCTCACCGGGACTAGCGGACGTGACCTCCTACAATGAGCAGTTCTTC	CASSSPGLADVTSYNEQFF	TRBD2	19	NA	TRBV5-1	TRBJ2-1
TGTGCCAGCAGCTTTAGCGATGCCGGTGAGCAGTTCTTC	CASSFSDAGEQFF	NA	13	NA	TRBV7-9	TRBJ2-1
TGTGCCAGCAGCCCCGGGACAGGGGGCACAGATACGCAGTATTTT	CASSPGTGGTDTQYF	TRBD1	15	NA	TRBV5-4	TRBJ2-3
TGTGCCAGCAGCGAAGATCAGACTAGCGGGATTTACAATGAGCAGTTCTTC	CASSEDQTSGIYNEQFF	TRBD2	17	NA	TRBV9	TRBJ2-1
TGTGCCAGCCGCGAACCCCGGGCTTGGGGGGAAAAACTGTTTTTT	CASREPRAWGEKLFF	NA	15	NA	TRBV28	TRBJ1-4
TGCGCCAGCAGTCCCGAACGCGGAGGCTACACCTTC	CASSPERGGYTF	NA	12	NA	TRBV5-1	TRBJ1-2
TGTGCCAGCAGTCACCGCCCGGCCGGGGAGCTGTTTTTT	CASSHRPAGELFF	NA	13	NA	TRBV5-4	TRBJ2-2
TGTGCCAGCAGCCAAGATCGACAGGCCGGTTCCTATAATTCACCCCTCCACTTT	CASSQDRQAGSYNSPLHF	NA	18	few	TRBV3-1/TRBV3-2	TRBJ1-6
TGTGCCAGCAGCCAGGGGACTAGCGGGAACCACAATGAGCAGTTCTTC	CASSQGTSGNHNEQFF	TRBD2	16	NA	TRBV5-4	TRBJ2-1
TGCGCCAGCAGCTTGGGCCCTAGCGGGAACTCCTACGAGCAGTACTTC	CASSLGPSGNSYEQYF	TRBD2	16	NA	TRBV5-1	TRBJ2-7
TGTGCCAGCATATTTGGTTTGAACACTGAAGCTTTCTTT	CASIFGLNTEAFF	NA	13	NA	TRBV28	TRBJ1-1
TGTGCCAGTAGTGAGGCGGGGGAGCAGTTCTTC	CASSEAGEQFF	NA	11	NA	TRBV19	TRBJ2-1
TGCGCCAGCAGCCAACTTAACGGAGAGCAGTTCTTC	CASSQLNGEQFF	NA	12	NA	TRBV4-3	TRBJ2-1
TGTGCCAGCAGTTTAAAAGGGGGCGGATACGAGCAGTACTTC	CASSLKGGGYEQYF	TRBD1	14	NA	TRBV27	TRBJ2-7
TGTGCCAGCAGTGAATCGCGGGCTCACAATCAGCCCCAGCATTTT	CASSESRAHNQPQHF	NA	15	NA	TRBV6-1	TRBJ1-5
TGCGCCAGCGCGAGGGACAGCATAGTAGATAGCTCCTACAATGAGCAGTTCTTC	CASARDSIVDSSYNEQFF	TRBD1	18	NA	TRBV5-1	TRBJ2-1
TGTGCCAGCAGCCCCGGGGTGGGATTAGAGACCCAGTACTTC	CASSPGVGLETQYF	NA	14	NA	TRBV5-5	TRBJ2-5
TGTGCCAGCAGCTATGGCAGTCAAAACGAGCAGTACTTC	CASSYGSQNEQYF	NA	13	NA	TRBV7-8	TRBJ2-7
TGTGCCAGCTCACCACCCGGACGGAGCTCCTACAATGAGCAGTTCTTC	CASSPPGRSSYNEQFF	NA	16	NA	TRBV18	TRBJ2-1
TGTGCCAGCAGCTTCCAGACTAGCGCCGATACCTACAATGAGCAGTTCTTC	CASSFQTSADTYNEQFF	TRBD2	17	once	TRBV7-3	TRBJ2-1
TGTGCCTGGAGTGTAGCGGGACAGCCCCAGCATTTT	CAWSVAGQPQHF	NA	12	NA	TRBV30	TRBJ1-5
TGTGCCAGCAGCTTAGACCCCGCGGGGGGTGCTAGCACAGATACGCAGTATTTT	CASSLDPAGGASTDTQYF	TRBD2	18	NA	TRBV7-2	TRBJ2-3
TGTGCCAGCAGCCAAAACTCGTACGAGCAGTACTTC	CASSQNSYEQYF	NA	12	NA	TRBV3-1/TRBV3-2	TRBJ2-7
TGTGCCAGCTCACCGAAGCAGGGAAGCTCTGGAAACACCATATATTTT	CASSPKQGSSGNTIYF	NA	16	NA	TRBV18	TRBJ1-3
TGTGCCGGCAGTCCAGGGTCCTCCTACGAGCAGTACTTC	CAGSPGSSYEQYF	NA	13	NA	TRBV28	TRBJ2-7
TGTGCCAGCAGTTCAGGGGCCGGTGACTATGGCTACACCTTC	CASSSGAGDYGYTF	NA	14	NA	TRBV28	TRBJ1-2
TGTGCCAGCAGCTTAGCCTCACAGGGGGTCCATCAGCCCCAGCATTTT	CASSLASQGVHQPQHF	TRBD1	16	NA	TRBV7-9	TRBJ1-5